This entry lists 20 T cell receptor beta chains sequenced from one sample in a study of T-cell reconstitution after alpha-beta-depleted transplantation in children. The library targeted TCRbeta and was prepared with unique molecular identifiers. One entry per CDR3 protein results from TCRdb running MiXCR on the PCR reads. The sample has approximately 520,000 distinct CDR3 sequences; about an eighth are singletons. The specimen was PBMCs, mostly from graft donor cells, collected 180 days after TCRalphabeta/CD19-depleted stem cell transplant. All receptors derive from a female patient between 2 and 10 years old who had a stem cell transplant for aplastic anemia, so the T cells may come from the graft donor.

The V call is TRBV20-1, the J call TRBJ2-1, with unresolved D. The CDR3 is made up of 13 amino acids. The V end lost 4 bases, the J end lost 0 bases, and 7 bases lay between the germline ends. Per germline, CDR1 DFQATT and CDR2 SNEGSKA (reference sequence). CDR3 DNA sequence: TGCAGTGCTAATCTAGTCTCCTACAATGAGCAGTTCTTC. Translated, it gives CSANLVSYNEQFF.

In its sample, this clonotype was seen a few times. The chain joins TRBV6-2 or TRBV6-3 to TRBJ2-1; 10 bases are a match to TRBD2. CDR3 length: 16 amino acids. Germline values: CDR1 MNHEY, CDR2 SVGEGT. V trimming: 7 bases; J trimming: 2 bases; junction bases outside the gene matches: 8. This CDR3 is CASIPSGRATYNEQFF. The DNA for the CDR3 is TGTGCCAGCATCCCAAGCGGGAGGGCCACCTACAATGAGCAGTTCTTC.

The chain uses TRBV7-9 and TRBJ1-2, with TRBD1 identical over 10 bases. Trimming took 5 bases from V and 7 from J; bases not matched to a gene: 7. The CDR3 spans 14 residues. Germline CDR1 and CDR2: SEHNR and FQNEAQ (reference sequence). CDR3 residues: CASSLAGTGVGYTF. Written as DNA, the CDR3 is TGTGCCAGCAGCCTGGCCGGGACAGGGGTTGGCTACACCTTC.

In its sample, this clonotype was seen many times. This chain uses TRBV7-7 with TRBJ2-1; 14 bases fit TRBD2. The CDR3 totals 15 residues. V shed 6 bases and J 7 bases; nucleotides not matched to a gene: 5. Germline CDR1 is SSHAT and CDR2 is FNYEAQ (reference sequence). The CDR3 sequence: CASSLGLAGENEQFF. Written as DNA, the CDR3 is TGTGCCAGCAGTCTGGGACTAGCGGGAGAAAATGAGCAGTTCTTC.

This clonotype was seen only a few times. This chain joins TRBV7-2 and TRBJ2-2; the D is unclear. This CDR3 is built from 14 residues. Between the trimmed V and J ends, which lost 1 base and 5 bases, there was a span of 8 bases. Germline V gene lookup returns CDR1 SGHTA and CDR2 FQGNSA. This chain's CDR3 is CASSLVLTTGELFF. The CDR3 DNA follows: TGTGCCAGCAGCTTAGTACTGACTACCGGGGAGCTGTTTTTT.

This clonotype was detected only a few times. V gene TRBV4-1 combines with J gene TRBJ1-1, with 9 bases identical to TRBD1. Trimming cost V 0 bases and J 0 bases; bases outside gene matches: 5. The CDR3 spans 17 residues. Germline V gene sequence: CDR1 MGHRA, CDR2 YSYEKL. The CDR3 nucleotides read TGCGCCAGCAGCCAAGATCCGACAGGGGGATTGAACACTGAAGCTTTCTTT. It codes for CASSQDPTGGLNTEAFF.

The chain carries TRBV7-9 and TRBJ2-3; 10 nucleotides agree with TRBD2. Per germline, CDR1 SEHNR and CDR2 FQNEAQ (reference sequence). The V gene end was trimmed by 8 bases and the J gene end by 4 bases; junction bases not matched to a gene: 12. The CDR3 totals 16 residues. In nucleotides, the CDR3 is TGTGCCAGCTCCGGATTACTAGCGGGACAACCAGATACGCAGTATTTT. Translation gives CASSGLLAGQPDTQYF.

The chain combines TRBV5-6 with TRBJ2-7, with 7 bases fitting TRBD1. Germline V gene sequence: CDR1 SGHDT, CDR2 YYEEEE. The CDR3 extends over 12 amino acids. CDR3 coding DNA: TGTGCCATCAGCCCAGGGGGCTACGAGCAGTACGTC. Encoded protein: CAISPGGYEQYV.

The chain joins TRBV4-3 to TRBJ2-1; D is possibly TRBD1 (6 bases). V lost 6 bases and J 6 bases, leaving 12 bases between the germline ends. This CDR3 comprises 13 residues. Germline V gene data show CDR1 as LGHNA and CDR2 as YSLEER. CDR3 bases: TGCGCCAGCAGGAGCGCCAGGGGCAATGAGCAGTTCTTC. It specifies CASRSARGNEQFF.

In the case of this clonotype: Just one base apart from a much larger clone, this may be a read error. The J gene is TRBJ1-4, the V gene TRBV5-5; D is ambiguous. The V and J ends lost 0 bases and 14 bases respectively, with 14 bases between them. The CDR3 sequence is 13 residues long. CDR1 is SGHKS, CDR2 YYEKEE, per germline (reference sequence). DNA of the CDR3: TGTGCCAGCAGCTTGGCCGGACCCCGACGGCTGTTTTTT. Protein product: CASSLAGPRRLFF. The whole variable domain, remainder taken from reference TRBV5-5 and TRBJ1-4, is DAGVTQSPTHLIKTRGQQVTLRCSPISGHKSVSWYQQVLGQGPQFIFQYYEKEERGRGNFPDRFSARQFPNYSSELNVNALLLGDSALYLCASSLAGPRRLFFGSGTQLSVL.

This clonotype was seen more than once but under ten times. As DNA, the CDR3 is TGCGCCAGCAGCCAAGTATTTTCGACGGGGACCCCAGGGTCGAGGTCACCCCTCCACTTT. It is translated as CASSQVFSTGTPGSRSPLHF. The chain is built from TRBV4-1 and TRBJ1-6, with D maybe TRBD1 (5 bases). The CDR3 loop spans 20 amino acids. The germline gives CDR1 MGHRA, CDR2 YSYEKL. The V end was cut by 1 base, the J end by 10 bases, with 29 bases between.

V and J are TRBV5-1 and TRBJ1-1, with a weak D call TRBD1 (5 bases). The CDR3 spans 17 residues. V lost 1 base, J lost 1 base, and 17 bases lay in between. Germline-derived CDR1 and CDR2 are SGHRS and YFSETQ. The CDR3 DNA reads as TGCGCCAGCAGCTTGAAGGGGCGGGGTAGCGAGAACACTGAAGCTTTCTTT. Protein sequence: CASSLKGRGSENTEAFF.

For this clonotype: It may be a read error: a sequence one base away is much more abundant. The rearrangement joins TRBV28 to TRBJ1-1; D may be TRBD1 (5 bases). Germline CDR1 reads MDHEN; CDR2 reads SYDVKM. The CDR3 totals 12 residues. V shed 3 bases and J shed 5 bases, with 7 bases lying between them. Written as DNA, the CDR3 is TGTGCCAGCAGTTTGTCAGGGACTGAAGCTTTCTTT. Translation gives CASSLSGTEAFF.

This clonotype has a handful of counts. This clone may be a read error of a much larger clone one base away. J is TRBJ2-6 and V is TRBV12-3 or TRBV12-4; 9 nucleotides agree with TRBD1. This CDR3 is built from 18 residues. CDR3: CASTKGQGRTSGANGLTF. The CDR3 nucleotides read TGTGCCAGCACCAAAGGACAGGGGAGGACCTCTGGGGCCAACGGCCTGACTTTC.

This clonotype was picked up a small number of times. The chain joins TRBV2 to TRBJ2-7; D might be TRBD1 (6 bases). V lost 2 bases, J lost 6 bases, and 14 bases lay in between. This CDR3 region has 14 residues. CDR1 SNHLY and CDR2 FYNNEI come from the germline V gene. CDR3 sequence (DNA): TGTGCCAGCAGTGAAAGCCAGGGACAAAGCGAGCAGTACGTC. Its protein product is CASSESQGQSEQYV.

This clonotype was counted only a few times. The rearrangement links TRBV5-1 to TRBJ2-2, with D perhaps TRBD1 (5 bases). CDR3 length: 17 amino acids. The germline V gene has CDR1 SGHRS and CDR2 YFSETQ. V lost 1 base and J 3 bases, leaving 16 bases between the germline ends. DNA for the CDR3: TGCGCCAGCAGCTTGTTGGGTCAGGGCTGGGACACCGGGGAGCTGTTTTTT. This codes for CASSLLGQGWDTGELFF.

This clonotype was recorded many times. The J gene is TRBJ1-3, the V gene TRBV20-1; possible D gene TRBD1, 6 bases. Germline lookup yields CDR1 DFQATT and CDR2 SNEGSKA (reference sequence). V lost 3 bases to trimming and J lost 0 bases, with 9 bases between them. The CDR3 length is 14 residues. The CDR3 nucleotides are TGCAGTGCTAGCGGGGACAACTCTGGAAACACCATATATTTT. Encoded protein: CSASGDNSGNTIYF.

This clonotype turned up a few times. The CDR3 DNA reads TGTGCCAGCACCCGTCTGGCAAGCGGGACCCAGTACTTC. This gives the protein CASTRLASGTQYF. This chain joins TRBV7-2 and TRBJ2-5; tentative D call: TRBD2 (5 bases). Germline values: CDR1 SGHTA, CDR2 FQGNSA. The CDR3 totals 13 residues. Trimming took off 7 bases at V and 7 bases at J, with 16 bases between the two ends.

This clonotype was picked up a small number of times. The chain couples TRBV7-9 to TRBJ1-5, with 7 bases matching TRBD1. The V gene end was trimmed by 8 bases and the J gene end by 7 bases; junction bases not matched to a gene: 11. This CDR3 spans 14 amino acids. Germline V CDR1 and CDR2: SEHNR, FQNEAQ (reference sequence). Here the CDR3 reads CASGPGGSGQPQHF. The CDR3 nucleotides are TGTGCCAGCGGCCCAGGGGGGAGCGGGCAGCCCCAGCATTTT.

This clonotype was found many times. The chain joins TRBV7-9 to TRBJ1-1, with 8 bases lining up with TRBD1. Germline trimming cut 5 bases from V and 0 bases from J; bases unmatched to any gene: 5. This CDR3 region has 15 residues. Per germline, CDR1 SEHNR and CDR2 FQNEAQ (reference sequence). In DNA, the CDR3 is TGTGCCAGCAGCCCCAGGGGGCTCATGAACACTGAAGCTTTCTTT. It codes for CASSPRGLMNTEAFF.